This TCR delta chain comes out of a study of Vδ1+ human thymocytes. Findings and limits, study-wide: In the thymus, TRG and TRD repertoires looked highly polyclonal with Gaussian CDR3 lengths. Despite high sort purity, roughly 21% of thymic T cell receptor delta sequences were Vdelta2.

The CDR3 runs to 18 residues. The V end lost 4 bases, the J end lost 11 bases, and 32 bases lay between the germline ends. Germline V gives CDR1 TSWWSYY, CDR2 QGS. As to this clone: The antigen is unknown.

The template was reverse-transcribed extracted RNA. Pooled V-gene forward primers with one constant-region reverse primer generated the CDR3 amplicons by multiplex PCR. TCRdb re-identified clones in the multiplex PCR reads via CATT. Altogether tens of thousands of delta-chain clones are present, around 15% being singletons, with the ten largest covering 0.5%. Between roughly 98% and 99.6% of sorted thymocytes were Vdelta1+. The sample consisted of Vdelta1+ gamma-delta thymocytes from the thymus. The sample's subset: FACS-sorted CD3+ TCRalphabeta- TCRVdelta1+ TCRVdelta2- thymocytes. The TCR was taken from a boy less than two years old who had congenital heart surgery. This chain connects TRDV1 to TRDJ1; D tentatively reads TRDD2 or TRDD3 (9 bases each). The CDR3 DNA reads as TGTGCTCTTGGGGCCCGCCTTCCTACGTTCTGGGGGATGGGGGGGCTCATCTTT. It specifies CALGARLPTFWGMGGLIF.